A single sample gave rise to the 28 T cell receptor beta chains below, sequenced in a study of radiotherapy plus CTLA-4 blockade in lung cancer. Libraries were prepared by immunoSEQ multiplex PCR; TCRdb keeps only in-frame clonotypes and omits some of them. The sample has 81,000 or so clones, about 85% seen once. Sample: peripheral blood, taken from a patient treated with radiotherapy plus ipilimumab. The source is a human donor with non-small cell lung cancer that progressed on radiotherapy plus ipilimumab.

The chain has TRBV6-5 and TRBJ2-1, with 9 bases matching TRBD2. This CDR3 spans 15 amino acids. Trimming cost V 6 bases and J 3 bases; bases outside gene matches: 6. Germline V lookup: CDR1 MNHEY, CDR2 SVGAGI. The CDR3 region is CASSKSGRLYNEQFF. DNA for the CDR3: TGTGCCAGCAGCAAGAGCGGGAGGCTCTACAATGAGCAGTTCTTC.

This clone was recorded a few times. The J gene is TRBJ2-7, the V gene TRBV18, with D tentatively TRBD1 (5 bases). The V gene's germline CDR1 is KGHSH and CDR2 LQKENI. The CDR3 contains 14 residues. Trimming took off 0 bases at V and 7 bases at J, with 13 bases between the two ends. This chain's CDR3 is CASSPPSRVGEQYF. CDR3 bases: TGTGCCAGCTCACCACCGTCCAGGGTGGGGGAGCAGTACTTC.

V usage is TRBV5-1 and J usage is TRBJ2-3; 10 nucleotides align to TRBD2. The germline V gene has CDR1 SGHRS and CDR2 YFSETQ. This CDR3 contains 17 residues. V gave up 5 bases and J gave up 4 bases; unmatched junction bases: 13. The CDR3 DNA reads as TGCGCCAGCAGGCTGGCCCCTAGCGGGAGCGGGGCAGATACGCAGTATTTT. Translation: CASRLAPSGSGADTQYF.

J is TRBJ1-1 and V is TRBV5-6, with 7 nucleotides matching TRBD1. The CDR3 extends over 13 amino acids. Germline values: CDR1 SGHDT, CDR2 YYEEEE. V gave up 4 bases and J gave up 6 bases; unmatched junction bases: 6. CDR3 protein: CASSLRDSPEAFF. CDR3 nucleotide sequence: TGTGCCAGCAGCCTCCGGGACAGTCCTGAAGCTTTCTTT.

This rearrangement joins TRBV7-9 to TRBJ2-2; 13 bases fit TRBD2. The CDR3 loop spans 18 amino acids. CDR1 and CDR2 (germline): SEHNR, FQNEAQ (reference sequence). With 8 bases clipped from V and 0 bases from J, the junction kept 9 bases outside the gene matches. The CDR3 sequence is CASVVGLAGHANTGELFF. The CDR3 coding sequence is TGTGCCAGCGTGGTGGGACTAGCGGGGCACGCGAACACCGGGGAGCTGTTTTTT.

This chain joins TRBV7-3 and TRBJ2-3; TRBD1 or TRBD2 may be the D gene (5 bases each). Germline V lookup: CDR1 SGHTA, CDR2 FQGTGA. The ends were cut back, 5 bases at V and 1 base at J, with 10 bases in the middle. The CDR3 spans 14 residues. As DNA, the CDR3 is TGTGCCAGCAGCCCAGTGGGGGGCACAGATACGCAGTATTTT. It yields the protein CASSPVGGTDTQYF.

J is TRBJ2-2 and V is TRBV7-7; TRBD2 matches at 12 bases. CDR1 SSHAT and CDR2 FNYEAQ come from the germline V gene (reference sequence). The CDR3 is made up of 16 amino acids. Losses at the gene ends were 5 bases for V and 4 bases for J; bases not matched to a gene: 5. The DNA for the CDR3 is TGTGCCAGCAGCATAACTAGCGGGGGGACCACCGGGGAGCTGTTTTTT. Translation gives CASSITSGGTTGELFF.

This chain links TRBV27 with TRBJ2-6, with D maybe TRBD1 (6 bases). CDR3 length: 15 residues. CDR1 is MNHEY, CDR2 SMNVEV, per germline (reference sequence). V lost 6 bases to trimming and J lost 2 bases, with 11 bases between them. CDR3 sequence: CASSRTATGANVLTF. The DNA for the CDR3 is TGTGCCAGCAGCCGGACAGCCACTGGGGCCAACGTCCTGACTTTC.

The chain carries TRBV29-1 and TRBJ2-1, with a weak D call TRBD2 (6 bases). The CDR3 is 15 amino acids. The V gene's germline CDR1 is SQVTM and CDR2 ANQGSEA. CDR3 sequence (DNA): TGCGGCATTTTGGGACTTGCTAACACCTACAATGAGCAGTTCTTC. It encodes CGILGLANTYNEQFF.

The chain carries TRBV7-9 and TRBJ1-2, with D unclear. Trimming removed 5 bases from V and 11 bases from J, with 3 bases in between. CDR1 is SEHNR and CDR2 is FQNEAQ in the germline V gene (reference sequence). The CDR3 is 8 amino acids. CDR3 DNA sequence: TGTGCCAGCAGCGTTTACACCTTC. Its protein is CASSVYTF. Full variable domain (missing parts from reference TRBV7-9 and TRBJ1-2): DTGVSQNPRHKITKRGQNVTFRCDPISEHNRLYWYRQTLGQGPEFLTYFQNEAQLEKSRLLSDRFSAERPKGSFSTLEIQRTEQGDSAMYLCASSVYTFGSGTRLTVV.

This clone was picked up one time. The genes are TRBV11-3 and TRBJ1-1; D uncertain. Germline CDR1 and CDR2: SGHNT and YENEEA. V was trimmed by 4 bases and J by 2 bases, leaving 8 bases between them. The length of the CDR3 is 13 residues. The CDR3 reads CASSYRANTEAFF. The CDR3 region has the DNA TGTGCCAGCAGCTATAGGGCCAACACTGAAGCTTTCTTT.

CDR3 bases: TGTGCCAGCTCACCACGTGGACAGGGTAGATCGAACACCGGGGAGCTGTTTTTT. The encoded protein is CASSPRGQGRSNTGELFF. The rearrangement uses TRBV18 and TRBJ2-2; 8 positions agree with TRBD1. From germline, CDR1 is KGHSH and CDR2 LQKENI. Trimming at V came to 1 base and at J to 0 bases, leaving 7 bases not matched to a gene. This CDR3 is built from 18 residues.

This clone was seen more than once but under ten times. The J gene is TRBJ2-7, the V gene TRBV30; D assignment may be TRBD1 or TRBD2 (5 bases each). V was cut by 4 bases and J by 2 bases, with 15 bases left in between. This CDR3 region has 14 residues. Looked up from germline, CDR1 is GTSNPN and CDR2 is SVGIG (reference sequence). CDR3 sequence: CAWTSRDGTYEQYF. The CDR3 DNA reads as TGTGCCTGGACCAGCCGGGACGGTACCTACGAGCAGTACTTC.

V gene TRBV7-3 combines with J gene TRBJ2-3, with TRBD1 identical over 7 bases. J gave up 4 bases and V 5 bases, and 6 bases lay outside the gene matches. Per germline, CDR1 SGHTA and CDR2 FQGTGA. CDR3 size: 14 residues. The CDR3 protein is CASSASTGADTQYF. The CDR3 coding sequence is TGTGCCAGCAGCGCTTCTACAGGGGCAGATACGCAGTATTTT.

This clone came up once. The chain couples TRBV4-2 to TRBJ2-5; the D call may be TRBD1 or TRBD2 (6 bases each). This CDR3 spans 16 amino acids. In germline, CDR1 is LGHNA, CDR2 YNFKEQ. V was pared by 0 bases and J by 5 bases, with 16 bases between. The CDR3 DNA sequence: TGTGCCAGCAGCCAAGATCCGGGGGCGCCGGGGGAGACCCAGTACTTC. Its translation: CASSQDPGAPGETQYF.

This chain links TRBV29-1 with TRBJ1-1, with a weak D call TRBD1 (6 bases). Germline V gene sequence: CDR1 SQVTM, CDR2 ANQGSEA. The CDR3 extends over 15 amino acids. V dropped 4 bases and J dropped 4 bases, with 19 bases sitting between them. The CDR3: CSVVQGQFKATEAFF. CDR3 bases: TGCAGCGTTGTTCAAGGACAGTTTAAAGCCACTGAAGCTTTCTTT.

The V and J genes are TRBV28 and TRBJ2-1, with TRBD1 matching 10 bases. CDR1 and CDR2 (germline): MDHEN, SYDVKM. With 6 bases clipped from V and 4 bases from J, the junction kept 0 bases outside the gene matches. The CDR3 is 13 residues long. The CDR3 region has the DNA TGTGCCAGCAGGGGACAGGGGTACAATGAGCAGTTCTTC. Its translation: CASRGQGYNEQFF.

The rearrangement uses TRBV6-1 and TRBJ2-7, with 7 positions matching TRBD1. Trimming cost V 6 bases and J 0 bases; bases outside gene matches: 8. The CDR3 is 15 amino acids. Germline lookup yields CDR1 MNHNS and CDR2 SASEGT. The DNA for the CDR3 is TGTGCCAGCAGGCTCGTAGAGGGGGCCTCCTACGAGCAGTACTTC. Translation gives CASRLVEGASYEQYF.

The chain has TRBV5-1 and TRBJ2-1; TRBD2 aligns across 14 bases. With 3 bases clipped from V and 8 bases from J, the junction kept 4 bases outside the gene matches. The CDR3 extends over 15 amino acids. CDR1 and CDR2 (germline): SGHRS, YFSETQ. Here the CDR3 reads CASSWGLAGVDEQFF. The CDR3 DNA follows: TGCGCCAGCAGCTGGGGACTAGCGGGGGTGGATGAGCAGTTCTTC.

Only a few counts were recorded for this clone. V and J are TRBV19 and TRBJ1-1; 8 nucleotides match TRBD1. Germline V gene sequence: CDR1 LNHDA, CDR2 SQIVND (reference sequence). The length of the CDR3 is 12 residues. Trimming removed 5 bases from V and 7 bases from J; junction bases left unmatched: 3. CDR3 coding DNA: TGTGCCAGTAGTTGGGGGACAGGTGAAGCTTTCTTT. Encoded protein: CASSWGTGEAFF.

This chain joins TRBV29-1 and TRBJ1-3; no reliable D call. The V gene lost 6 bases and the J gene lost 0 bases, with 9 bases spanning the gap. The CDR3 is 13 residues long. Germline V lookup: CDR1 SQVTM, CDR2 ANQGSEA. The CDR3 region has the DNA TGCAGCGTGAGGGAGAGCTCTGGAAACACCATATATTTT. It is translated as CSVRESSGNTIYF.

This clone was found a few times. The chain has TRBV7-9 and TRBJ1-1; TRBD1 matches at 8 bases. The CDR3 has 15 amino acids. Germline V gene data show CDR1 as SEHNR and CDR2 as FQNEAQ (reference sequence). The V gene end was trimmed by 3 bases and the J gene end by 8 bases; junction bases not matched to a gene: 11. The DNA for the CDR3 is TGTGCCAGCAGCTTTGGGGCAGGGGGCTTCTACGAAGCTTTCTTT. It translates to CASSFGAGGFYEAFF.

V and J are TRBV11-2 and TRBJ2-5, with TRBD1 identical over 7 bases. CDR1 SGHAT and CDR2 FQNNGV come from the germline V gene. This CDR3 contains 15 residues. V was clipped by 7 bases and J by 1 base; unmatched bases: 9. The CDR3 sequence is CASMRTGLLQETQYF. The DNA for the CDR3 is TGTGCCAGCATGCGGACAGGTCTCCTCCAAGAGACCCAGTACTTC.

The rearrangement uses TRBV11-2 and TRBJ2-2; 8 bases match TRBD2. Germline V CDR1 and CDR2: SGHAT, FQNNGV. The CDR3 is 15 residues long. The junction had 5 bases not matched to a gene; V was cut back by 1 base and J by 7 bases. The CDR3 region is CASSLGAGGGGELFF. The CDR3 DNA reads as TGTGCCAGCAGCTTAGGGGCGGGAGGCGGCGGGGAGCTGTTTTTT.

With respect to this clone: The sample has other DNA sequences that encode this CDR3 too. This chain connects TRBV5-4 to TRBJ2-7; 8 bases align to TRBD2. After removal of 0 bases from V and 1 base from J, the junction contained 3 bases not matched to a gene. Germline CDR1 reads SGHNT; CDR2 reads YYREEE (reference sequence). CDR3 size: 15 residues. As DNA, the CDR3 is TGTGCCAGCAGCTTGGGAACTAGCGGATCCTACGAGCAGTACTTC. Translated, it gives CASSLGTSGSYEQYF.

This chain uses TRBV4-1 with TRBJ1-2, with 10 positions matching TRBD1. This CDR3 has 15 residues. V gave up 4 bases and J gave up 4 bases; unmatched junction bases: 6. Looked up from germline, CDR1 is MGHRA and CDR2 is YSYEKL. This chain's CDR3 is CASSPTGGAVYGYTF. The CDR3 region has the DNA TGCGCCAGCAGCCCGACAGGGGGCGCGGTCTATGGCTACACCTTC.

This chain uses TRBV2 with TRBJ2-4; D is uncertain. The CDR3 is made up of 15 amino acids. CDR1 is SNHLY and CDR2 is FYNNEI in the germline V gene. V lost 3 bases and J 6 bases, leaving 15 bases between the germline ends. The CDR3: CASSDDNRRANIQYF. The CDR3 region has the DNA TGTGCCAGCAGTGACGACAACAGACGAGCAAACATTCAGTACTTC. Based on the CDR3 plus reference TRBV2 and TRBJ2-4, the full variable domain is EPEVTQTPSHQVTQMGQEVILRCVPISNHLYFYWYRQILGQKVEFLVSFYNNEISEKSEIFDDQFSVERPDGSNFTLKIRSTKLEDSAMYFCASSDDNRRANIQYFGAGTRLSVL.

The chain employs TRBV7-3 and TRBJ2-5; 8 bases are shared with TRBD2. V gave up 0 bases and J gave up 3 bases; unmatched junction bases: 3. Germline CDR1 is SGHTA and CDR2 is FQGTGA. This CDR3 region has 15 residues. CDR3 sequence reads: CASSLTGLVEETQYF. The CDR3 nucleotides read TGTGCCAGCAGCTTAACGGGACTAGTGGAAGAGACCCAGTACTTC.